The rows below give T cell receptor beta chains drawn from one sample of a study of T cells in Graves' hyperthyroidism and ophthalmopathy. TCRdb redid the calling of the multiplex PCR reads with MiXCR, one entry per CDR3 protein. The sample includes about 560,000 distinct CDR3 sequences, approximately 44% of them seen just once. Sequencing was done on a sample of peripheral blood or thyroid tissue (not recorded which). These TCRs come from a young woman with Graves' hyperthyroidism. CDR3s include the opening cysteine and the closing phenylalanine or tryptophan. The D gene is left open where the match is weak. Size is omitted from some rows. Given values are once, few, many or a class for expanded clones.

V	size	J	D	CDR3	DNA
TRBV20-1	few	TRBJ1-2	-	CSAPPDGYGYTF	TGCAGTGCCCCACCGGACGGGTATGGCTACACCTTC
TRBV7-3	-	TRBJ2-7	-	CASSQERGEPYEQYF	TGCGCCAGCAGCCAAGAAAGGGGGGAACCCTACGAGCAGTACTTC
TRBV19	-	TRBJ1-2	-	CASSIGGGVSNYGYTF	TGTGCCAGTAGTATAGGTGGGGGCGTCTCTAACTATGGCTACACCTTC
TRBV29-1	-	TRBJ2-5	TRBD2	CSAGTSGNQETQYF	TGCAGCGCAGGGACTAGCGGAAACCAAGAGACCCAGTACTTC
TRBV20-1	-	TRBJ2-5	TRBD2	CSAPGTSGSQETQYF	TGCAGTGCTCCCGGGACTAGCGGGAGTCAAGAGACCCAGTACTTC
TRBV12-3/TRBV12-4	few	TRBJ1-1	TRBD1	CASSLGQGATEAFF	TGTGCCAGCAGTTTGGGGCAGGGGGCAACTGAAGCTTTCTTT
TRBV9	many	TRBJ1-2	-	CASSEWDVGNYGYTF	TGTGCCAGCAGCGAGTGGGACGTCGGAAACTATGGCTACACCTTC
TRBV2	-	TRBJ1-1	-	CASSDWKNTEAFF	TGTGCCAGCAGTGATTGGAAGAACACTGAAGCTTTCTTT
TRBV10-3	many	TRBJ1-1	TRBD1	CAISGGTGTEAFF	TGTGCCATCAGCGGGGGGACAGGCACTGAAGCTTTCTTT
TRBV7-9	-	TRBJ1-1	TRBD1	CASSLGQGVEAFF	TGTGCCAGCAGCTTGGGACAGGGAGTGGAAGCTTTCTTT
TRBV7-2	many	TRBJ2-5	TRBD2	CASSSHVVAGVGETQYF	TGTGCCAGCAGCTCCCACGTGGTAGCGGGAGTCGGAGAGACCCAGTACTTC
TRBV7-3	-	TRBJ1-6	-	CASSLIPGRDSPLHF	TGTGCCAGCAGCTTAATCCCCGGCAGGGATTCACCCCTCCACTTT
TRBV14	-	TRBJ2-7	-	CASSQLRVGVEQYF	TGTGCCAGCAGCCAACTCAGGGTAGGGGTCGAGCAGTACTTC
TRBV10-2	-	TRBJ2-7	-	CASGDDSEQYF	TGCGCCAGCGGGGACGACAGCGAGCAGTACTTC
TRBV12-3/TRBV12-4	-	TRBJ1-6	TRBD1	CASSLAPGGGSPLHF	TGTGCCAGCAGTTTAGCGCCAGGGGGGGGATCACCCCTCCACTTT
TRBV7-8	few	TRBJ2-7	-	CASSLDKTPYGYEQYF	TGTGCCAGCAGCTTAGATAAGACTCCCTATGGCTACGAGCAGTACTTC
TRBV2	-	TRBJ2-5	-	CASTEVGGVGETQYF	TGTGCCAGCACCGAGGTTGGCGGAGTGGGGGAGACCCAGTACTTC
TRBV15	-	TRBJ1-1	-	CATSILQGDLAEAFF	TGTGCCACCAGCATATTACAGGGCGATTTAGCTGAAGCTTTCTTT
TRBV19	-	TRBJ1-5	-	CASSIWGAGQPQHF	TGTGCCAGTAGTATTTGGGGCGCGGGTCAGCCCCAGCATTTT
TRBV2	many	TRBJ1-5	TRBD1	CASSTGDQPQHF	TGTGCCAGCAGCACAGGGGATCAGCCCCAGCATTTT
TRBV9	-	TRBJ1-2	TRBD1	CASSPTLNRGLNYGYTF	TGTGCCAGCAGCCCCACTCTCAACAGGGGGCTAAACTATGGCTACACCTTC
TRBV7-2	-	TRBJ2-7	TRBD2	CASIFHGGYEQYF	TGTGCCAGCATCTTCCACGGGGGGTACGAGCAGTACTTC
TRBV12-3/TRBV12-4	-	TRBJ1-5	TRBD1	CASSLTGTGNQPQHF	TGTGCCAGCAGTCTCACTGGGACAGGCAATCAGCCCCAGCATTTT
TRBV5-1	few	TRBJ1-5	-	CASSLEGDSNQPQHF	TGCGCCAGCAGCTTGGAAGGCGATAGCAATCAGCCCCAGCATTTT
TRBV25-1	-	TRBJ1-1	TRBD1	CASRTGDREFTEAFF	TGTGCCAGCAGAACAGGGGACAGGGAGTTCACTGAAGCTTTCTTT
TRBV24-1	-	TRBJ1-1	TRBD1	CASSSRGQGGEAFF	TGTGCCAGCAGTTCCCGAGGACAGGGAGGTGAAGCTTTCTTT
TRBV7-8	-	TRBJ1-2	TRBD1	CASSFDRARGYTF	TGTGCCAGCAGCTTCGACAGGGCGCGAGGCTACACCTTC
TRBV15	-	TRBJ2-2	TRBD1	CATSTSGQGSGELFF	TGTGCCACCAGCACTTCGGGACAGGGTTCTGGGGAGCTGTTTTTT
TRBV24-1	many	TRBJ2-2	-	CATSDLWSRNGELFF	TGTGCCACCAGTGATTTGTGGTCGCGTAACGGGGAGCTGTTTTTT
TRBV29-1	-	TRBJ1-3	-	CSIGRNSGNTIYF	TGCAGCATCGGACGTAACTCTGGAAACACCATATATTTT
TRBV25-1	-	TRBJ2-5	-	CASSELDRRGETQYF	TGTGCCAGCAGTGAACTCGACAGGCGAGGGGAGACCCAGTACTTC
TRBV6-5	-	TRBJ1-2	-	CASSSRTALNYGYTF	TGTGCCAGCAGTTCAAGGACAGCCTTAAACTATGGCTACACCTTC
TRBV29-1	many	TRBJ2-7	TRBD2	CSVSGSGTYEQYF	TGCAGCGTCAGCGGTAGCGGGACCTACGAGCAGTACTTC
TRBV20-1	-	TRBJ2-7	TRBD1	CSAAGQGASYEQYF	TGCAGTGCTGCGGGACAGGGGGCGTCCTACGAGCAGTACTTC
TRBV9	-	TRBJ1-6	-	CASGGAPLHF	TGTGCGTCGGGAGGGGCGCCCCTCCACTTT
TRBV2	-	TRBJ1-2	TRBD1	CAISESIRTGTGYTF	TGTGCCATCAGTGAGTCGATCAGGACAGGGACTGGCTACACCTTC
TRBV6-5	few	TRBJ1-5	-	CASSYYQSNQPQHF	TGTGCCAGCAGTTACTACCAGAGCAATCAGCCCCAGCATTTT
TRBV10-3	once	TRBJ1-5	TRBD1	CVSSDRDRVVQPQHF	TGTGTCAGCTCGGATCGAGACAGGGTCGTTCAGCCCCAGCATTTT
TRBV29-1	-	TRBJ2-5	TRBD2	CSVDGRGETQYF	TGCAGCGTTGACGGGAGGGGGGAGACCCAGTACTTC
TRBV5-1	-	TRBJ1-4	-	CASSLVGGWSTNEKLFF	TGCGCCAGCAGCTTGGTAGGAGGGTGGTCAACTAATGAAAAACTGTTTTTT
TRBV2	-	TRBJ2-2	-	CASSGRTASTGELFF	TGTGCCAGCAGCGGCCGGACAGCTTCTACCGGGGAGCTGTTTTTT
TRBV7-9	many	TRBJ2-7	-	CASSLEAARGDEQYF	TGTGCCAGCAGCTTGGAAGCGGCCAGGGGTGACGAGCAGTACTTC
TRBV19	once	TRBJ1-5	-	CASSTGQSGQPQHF	TGTGCCAGTAGTACAGGACAGTCCGGTCAGCCCCAGCATTTT
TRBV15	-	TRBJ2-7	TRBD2	CATTDAGGIEQYF	TGTGCCACCACAGACGCGGGAGGGATCGAGCAGTACTTC
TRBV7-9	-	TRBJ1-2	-	CASSSPAPGRDGYTF	TGTGCCAGCAGCTCCCCCGCCCCGGGCAGAGATGGCTACACCTTC
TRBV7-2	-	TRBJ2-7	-	CASTEEGRLIYEQYF	TGTGCCAGCACCGAGGAGGGGCGCTTAATCTACGAGCAGTACTTC